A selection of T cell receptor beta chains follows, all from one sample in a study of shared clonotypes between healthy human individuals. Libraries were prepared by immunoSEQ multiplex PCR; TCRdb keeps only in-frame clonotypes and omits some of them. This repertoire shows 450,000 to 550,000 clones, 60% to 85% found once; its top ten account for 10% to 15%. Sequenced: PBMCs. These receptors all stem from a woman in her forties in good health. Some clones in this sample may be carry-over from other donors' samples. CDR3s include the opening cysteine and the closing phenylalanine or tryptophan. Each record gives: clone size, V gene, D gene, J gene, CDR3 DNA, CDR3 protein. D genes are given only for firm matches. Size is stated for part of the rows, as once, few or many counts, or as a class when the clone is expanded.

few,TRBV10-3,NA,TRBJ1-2,TGTGCCATCGGCGGGACTGCCTATGGCTACACCTTC,CAIGGTAYGYTF
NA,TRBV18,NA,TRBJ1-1,TGTGCCAGCTCACTGTCGGCAGAGGTCACTGAAGCTTTCTTT,CASSLSAEVTEAFF
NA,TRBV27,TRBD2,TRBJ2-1,TGTGCCAGCAGTTTATCGATCAGCGGGATTGTTAATGAGCAGTTCTTC,CASSLSISGIVNEQFF
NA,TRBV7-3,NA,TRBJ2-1,TGTGCCAGCAGCTCCCGGCCCGGGGGGCACAATGAGCAGTTCTTC,CASSSRPGGHNEQFF
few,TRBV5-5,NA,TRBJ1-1,TGTGCCAGCAGCTTGGACTGGAACACTGAAGCTTTCTTT,CASSLDWNTEAFF
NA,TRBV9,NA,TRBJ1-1,TGTGCCAGCAGCTTCACTCCGGAGACAGCGAACACTGAAGCTTTCTTT,CASSFTPETANTEAFF
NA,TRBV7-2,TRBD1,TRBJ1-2,TGTGCCAGCAGCAAGGCAGGACAGGGTAGCTATGGCTACACCTTC,CASSKAGQGSYGYTF
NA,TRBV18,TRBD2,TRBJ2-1,TGTGCCAGCTCACTGAGTCCCGGGACTAGCGGGATTGAGCAGTTCTTC,CASSLSPGTSGIEQFF
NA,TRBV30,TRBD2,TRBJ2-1,TGTGCCTGGAGTGTTGGACTAGCGGGGGATGAGCAGTTCTTC,CAWSVGLAGDEQFF
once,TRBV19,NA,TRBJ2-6,TGTGCCAGTAGGTTTTCGGGACACCTCTCTGGGGCCAACGTCCTGACTTTC,CASRFSGHLSGANVLTF
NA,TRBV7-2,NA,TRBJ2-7,TGTGCCAGCAGTCCAACAGTGGGGGTGATGAACGAGCAGTACTTC,CASSPTVGVMNEQYF
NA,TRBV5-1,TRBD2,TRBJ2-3,TGCGCCAGCAGCCCAGGACTAGCGCGATCACTAGATACGCAGTATTTT,CASSPGLARSLDTQYF
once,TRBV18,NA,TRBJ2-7,TGTGCCAGCTCACCACCGACGGCGGTTTACGAGCAGTACTTC,CASSPPTAVYEQYF
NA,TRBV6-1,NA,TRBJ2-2,TGTGCCAGCAGGGACGGTCCGAACACCGGGGAGCTGTTTTTT,CASRDGPNTGELFF
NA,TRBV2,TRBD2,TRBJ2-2,TGTGCCAGCAGTGAATTGATGACTAGCGGGAGACCCGGGGAGCTGTTTTTT,CASSELMTSGRPGELFF
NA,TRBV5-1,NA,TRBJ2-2,TGCGCCAGCAGCCAGAGATTAAACACCGGGGAGCTGTTTTTT,CASSQRLNTGELFF
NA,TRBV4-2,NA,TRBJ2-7,TGTGCCAGCAGCCTGGGACGAAAGTCCGAGCAGTACTTC,CASSLGRKSEQYF
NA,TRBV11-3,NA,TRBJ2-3,TGTGCCAGCAGCTTAGGTACAGGGATCACAGATACGCAGTATTTT,CASSLGTGITDTQYF
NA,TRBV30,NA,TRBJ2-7,TGTGCCTGGAGTGGGCAGGCCTACGAGCAGTACTTC,CAWSGQAYEQYF
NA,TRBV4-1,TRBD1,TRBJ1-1,TGCGCCAGCAGCTACCGGACAGGGCGGTACACTGAAGCTTTCTTT,CASSYRTGRYTEAFF
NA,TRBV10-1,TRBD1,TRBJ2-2,TGCGCCAGCAGCAGGGGGACCGGGGAGCTGTTTTTT,CASSRGTGELFF
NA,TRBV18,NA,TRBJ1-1,TGTGCCAGCTCACCACCGTATAACAGGAACACTGAAGCTTTCTTT,CASSPPYNRNTEAFF